The 27 T cell receptor beta chains in this list originate from one sample, sequenced in a study of blood T cell repertoires in COVID-19. The repertoire was sequenced with immunoSEQ multiplex PCR; TCRdb's copy has only in-frame clones and lacks some. Of some 260,000 clones listed, roughly 90% are singletons. Sequenced sample: peripheral blood. Receptors were obtained from a woman aged 25 to 39 with acute or convalescent COVID-19.

This clone is a singleton in its sample. V gene TRBV19 combines with J gene TRBJ2-2; TRBD1 aligns across 11 bases. Looked up from germline, CDR1 is LNHDA and CDR2 is SQIVND (reference sequence). The CDR3 loop spans 17 amino acids. V shed 5 bases, J shed 5 bases, and the junction held 10 bases outside the gene matches. The CDR3 sequence is CASSPGDRGAMTGELFF. In DNA, the CDR3 is TGTGCCAGTAGTCCAGGGGACAGGGGGGCTATGACCGGGGAGCTGTTTTTT.

The CDR3 sequence is CASSSLRREGFSYEQYF. The CDR3 DNA is TGTGCCAGCAGCTCCCTCAGGCGGGAGGGTTTCTCCTACGAGCAGTACTTC. The chain uses TRBV7-9 and TRBJ2-7; 9 bases match TRBD2. The length of the CDR3 is 17 residues. The trim removed 4 bases at V and 0 bases at J, leaving 10 bases unmatched. Per germline, CDR1 SEHNR and CDR2 FQNEAQ (reference sequence).

The chain is built from TRBV9 and TRBJ2-7, with TRBD2 matching over 9 bases. The CDR3 contains 16 residues. Trimming cost V 0 bases and J 3 bases; bases outside gene matches: 7. CDR1 is SGDLS, CDR2 YYNGEE, per germline. The CDR3 reads CASSVGALAGSYEQYF. The CDR3 nucleotides read TGTGCCAGCAGCGTAGGGGCCCTAGCGGGGAGCTACGAGCAGTACTTC.

This sequence joins TRBV7-9 and TRBJ1-1; 8 nucleotides line up with TRBD1. Germline loops: CDR1 SEHNR, CDR2 FQNEAQ (reference sequence). The J segment lost 2 bases and the V segment lost 1 base, leaving 15 bases of the junction unmatched. CDR3 length equals 19 residues. Here the CDR3 reads CASSLVGWAGGLRNTEAFF. In nucleotides, the CDR3 is TGTGCCAGCAGCTTAGTGGGTTGGGCAGGGGGCCTTCGAAACACTGAAGCTTTCTTT.

The chain is built from TRBV12-5 and TRBJ2-7, with 12 bases aligning to TRBD2. The CDR3 is 17 residues long. V trimming: 10 bases; J trimming: 3 bases; junction bases outside the gene matches: 16. From germline, CDR1 is LGHNT and CDR2 FRNRAP. The CDR3 DNA sequence: TGTGCTATCGAGGTGACAGGCGGACTAGCGGGACTCTACGAGCAGTACTTC. This translates into CAIEVTGGLAGLYEQYF.

The chain couples TRBV10-3 to TRBJ2-1; D is possibly TRBD2 (5 bases). Trimming stripped 6 bases from V and 2 bases from J, with 14 bases between. This CDR3 is built from 15 residues. Germline V gene lookup returns CDR1 ENHRY and CDR2 SYGVKD. The CDR3 spells CAISRAGTTYNEQFF. CDR3 bases: TGTGCCATCAGCCGGGCGGGTACTACCTACAATGAGCAGTTCTTC.

The genes are TRBV12-3 or TRBV12-4 and TRBJ1-2, with 7 bases fitting TRBD1. This CDR3 comprises 13 residues. V was clipped by 4 bases and J by 4 bases; unmatched bases: 3. As DNA, the CDR3 is TGTGCCAGCAGTTCACAGGGGCCCTATGGCTACACCTTC. Its translation is CASSSQGPYGYTF.

This chain links TRBV6-2 or TRBV6-3 with TRBJ1-1; 8 nucleotides agree with TRBD1. With 6 bases clipped from V and 5 bases from J, the junction kept 14 bases outside the gene matches. This CDR3 region has 16 residues. Germline CDR1 reads MNHEY; CDR2 reads SVGEGT. For the CDR3, the DNA is TGTGCCAGCAGCTTACTGCCGCAGGGGGCTGGGACTGAAGCTTTCTTT. Translating gives CASSLLPQGAGTEAFF.

In this sample, this clone turned up once. The chain joins TRBV30 to TRBJ1-6, with TRBD1 as a possible D gene (6 bases). CDR3 length equals 15 residues. V was trimmed by 1 base and J by 7 bases, leaving 14 bases between them. Germline values: CDR1 GTSNPN, CDR2 SVGIG (reference sequence). CDR3 loop: CAWSASGTLNSPLHF. CDR3 sequence (DNA): TGTGCCTGGAGTGCCTCCGGGACACTGAATTCACCCCTCCACTTT.

The table lists this clone with a few counts. V and J are TRBV25-1 and TRBJ2-2; 9 bases agree with TRBD2. This CDR3 has 16 amino acids. V lost 6 bases to trimming and J lost 3 bases; unmatched junction nucleotides: 8. Germline CDR1 is MGHDK and CDR2 is SYGVNS. The CDR3 DNA sequence: TGTGCCAGCAGCACAAGCGGGAGGACGCACACCGGGGAGCTGTTTTTT. Translating it yields CASSTSGRTHTGELFF.

The chain recombines TRBV7-2 with TRBJ2-7, with D possibly matching TRBD2 (5 bases). The CDR3 is 14 amino acids. Between the trimmed V and J ends, which lost 3 bases and 6 bases, there was a span of 15 bases. Germline lookup yields CDR1 SGHTA and CDR2 FQGNSA. The CDR3 DNA reads as TGTGCCAGCAGCTTGGGAACCCCCGCGGGCGAGCAGTACTTC. Amino acid sequence: CASSLGTPAGEQYF.

The chain carries TRBV3-1 (or the pseudogene TRBV3-2) and TRBJ1-1; maybe TRBD1 (5 bases). Per germline, CDR1 LGHDT and CDR2 YNNKEL (reference sequence). V lost 2 bases, J lost 1 base, and 11 bases lay in between. The CDR3 is 15 residues long. CDR3 in amino acids: CASSQQGFTNTEAFF. DNA for the CDR3: TGTGCCAGCAGCCAACAGGGTTTTACGAACACTGAAGCTTTCTTT.

This rearrangement joins TRBV10-3 to TRBJ2-3; possibly TRBD2 for D (6 bases). Trimming left V 8 bases short and J 2 bases short, with 14 bases between. The germline CDR1 and CDR2 sequences are ENHRY and SYGVKD. The length of the CDR3 is 14 residues. The DNA of the CDR3 is TGTGCCATCCGCCCTGCGGGATCCACAGATACGCAGTATTTT. Translating gives CAIRPAGSTDTQYF.

This chain joins TRBV9 and TRBJ2-7; TRBD2 matches at 14 bases. CDR1 is SGDLS and CDR2 is YYNGEE in the germline V gene. The CDR3 extends over 15 amino acids. The ends lost 4 bases at V and 2 bases at J; junction bases unmatched: 2. CDR3 sequence reads: CASSLGLAGAYEQYF. DNA for the CDR3: TGTGCCAGCAGCTTGGGACTAGCGGGGGCCTACGAGCAGTACTTC. Drawing the rest from reference TRBV9 and TRBJ2-7, the complete variable domain is DSGVTQTPKHLITATGQRVTLRCSPRSGDLSVYWYQQSLDQGLQFLIQYYNGEERAKGNILERFSAQQFPDLHSELNLSSLELGDSALYFCASSLGLAGAYEQYFGPGTRLTVT.

The CDR3 is CASSTGTAEEREQYF. The CDR3 bases are TGTGCCAGCTCAACAGGGACAGCTGAGGAGAGGGAGCAGTACTTC. V is TRBV18 and J is TRBJ2-7; 7 bases map to TRBD1. The V segment lost 5 bases and the J segment 7 bases; nucleotides outside the gene matches: 14. The CDR3 totals 15 residues. Germline CDR1 KGHSH, CDR2 LQKENI.

The chain employs TRBV12-5 and TRBJ2-1; D not certain. V dropped 2 bases and J dropped 7 bases, with 6 bases sitting between them. Germline-derived CDR1 and CDR2 are LGHNT and FRNRAP. CDR3 length equals 12 residues. The CDR3 DNA is TGTGCTAGTGGTTTGTCTAGGAATGAGCAGTTCTTC. Its translation: CASGLSRNEQFF.

V is TRBV30 and J is TRBJ2-2; 13 bases align to TRBD2. The CDR3 is 18 amino acids. Germline CDR1 GTSNPN, CDR2 SVGIG (reference sequence). J was trimmed by 0 bases and V by 0 bases; bases with no gene match: 4. Here the CDR3 DNA reads TGTGCCTGGAGTGTAAGACTAGCGGGAGGTTCGAACACCGGGGAGCTGTTTTTT. Translated, it gives CAWSVRLAGGSNTGELFF. Combining the CDR3 with reference TRBV30 and TRBJ2-2 gives the whole variable domain SQTIHQWPATLVQPVGSPLSLECTVEGTSNPNLYWYRQAAGRGLQLLFYSVGIGQISSEVPQNLSASRPQDRQFILSSKKLLLSDSGFYLCAWSVRLAGGSNTGELFFGEGSRLTVL.

This chain links TRBV7-2 with TRBJ2-7, with TRBD2 matching 11 bases. V trimming: 2 bases; J trimming: 3 bases; junction bases outside the gene matches: 3. This CDR3 is 15 amino acids long. Per the germline V gene, CDR1 is SGHTA and CDR2 is FQGNSA. CDR3 sequence (DNA): TGTGCCAGCAGCTTATGGCTAGCGGGAGGCTACGAGCAGTACTTC. Translating it yields CASSLWLAGGYEQYF. The full variable domain, in which reference TRBV7-2 and TRBJ2-7 provide the parts outside the CDR3, is GAGVSQSPSNKVTEKGKDVELRCDPISGHTALYWYRQSLGQGLEFLIYFQGNSAPDKSGLPSDRFSAERTGGSVSTLTIQRTQQEDSAVYLCASSLWLAGGYEQYFGPGTRLTVT.

V is TRBV10-3 and J is TRBJ2-3; perhaps TRBD1 as D (6 bases). V gave up 4 bases and J gave up 4 bases, with 15 bases separating them. The CDR3 has 15 amino acids. CDR1 and CDR2 (germline): ENHRY, SYGVKD. CDR3 loop: CAISVSPGDADTQYF. DNA for the CDR3: TGTGCCATCAGTGTTTCGCCAGGGGACGCAGATACGCAGTATTTT.

This rearrangement joins TRBV6-5 to TRBJ1-6; 9 bases agree with TRBD1. The length of the CDR3 is 14 residues. Germline CDR1 is MNHEY and CDR2 is SVGAGI. V was pared by 2 bases and J by 7 bases, with 0 bases of the junction left unmatched. CDR3 amino acids: CASSYDRGNSPLHF. In DNA, the CDR3 is TGTGCCAGCAGTTACGACAGGGGGAATTCACCCCTCCACTTT.

V usage is TRBV25-1 and J usage is TRBJ2-1, with a weak D call TRBD1 (7 bases). Germline-derived CDR1 and CDR2 are MGHDK and SYGVNS. V gave up 1 base and J gave up 7 bases, with 17 bases separating them. This CDR3 is built from 16 residues. DNA of the CDR3: TGTGCCAGCAGTGAATGGAGCAGGGGGGAGACGAATGAGCAGTTCTTC. Translating it yields CASSEWSRGETNEQFF.

V usage is TRBV7-2 and J usage is TRBJ2-1; D not resolved. The CDR3 runs 13 residues. The V end was cut by 5 bases, the J end by 6 bases, with 11 bases between. Germline V lookup: CDR1 SGHTA, CDR2 FQGNSA. The CDR3, as DNA: TGTGCCAGCAGCAGTGTCACAGCCAATGAGCAGTTCTTC. Encoded protein: CASSSVTANEQFF.

The J gene is TRBJ2-7, the V gene TRBV3-1 (or the pseudogene TRBV3-2); D may be TRBD1 (5 bases). Trimming stripped 4 bases from V and 2 bases from J, with 9 bases between. The CDR3 is 13 amino acids. Germline lookup yields CDR1 LGHDT and CDR2 YNNKEL (reference sequence). The CDR3 loop is CASSPDKTYEQYF. CDR3 in DNA: TGTGCCAGCAGCCCGGACAAGACCTACGAGCAGTACTTC.

J is TRBJ1-1 and V is TRBV10-3; TRBD1 agrees at 8 bases. Germline loops: CDR1 ENHRY, CDR2 SYGVKD. V shed 10 bases and J 5 bases; nucleotides not matched to a gene: 15. This CDR3 is built from 15 residues. Here the CDR3 reads CATEKTTGAGTEAFF. Here the CDR3 DNA reads TGTGCCACGGAAAAAACGACAGGGGCTGGGACTGAAGCTTTCTTT.

The chain combines TRBV11-3 with TRBJ1-1, with unresolved D. Germline CDR1 SGHNT, CDR2 YENEEA. Trimming left V 8 bases short and J 0 bases short, with 10 bases between. There are 13 residues in the CDR3. The CDR3 DNA follows: TGTGCCAGCCCCCGGGGATTGAACACTGAAGCTTTCTTT. It translates to CASPRGLNTEAFF. Full variable domain (remainder filled in from reference TRBV11-3 and TRBJ1-1): EAGVVQSPRYKIIEKKQPVAFWCNPISGHNTLYWYLQNLGQGPELLIRYENEEAVDDSQLPKDRFSAERLKGVDSTLKIQPAELGDSAVYLCASPRGLNTEAFFGQGTRLTVV.

This sequence joins TRBV7-6 and TRBJ1-2; TRBD1 might be the D (5 bases). The CDR3 is 15 amino acids. Germline values: CDR1 SGHVS, CDR2 FNYEAQ. Trimming cost V 5 bases and J 4 bases, with 17 bases left between them. The CDR3 loop reads CASSLRGGRIYGYTF. In nucleotides, the CDR3 is TGTGCCAGCAGCCTAAGGGGTGGGAGGATCTATGGCTACACCTTC.

V and J are TRBV7-2 and TRBJ1-3; tentative D call: TRBD1 (5 bases). The CDR3 consists of 13 residues. Germline-derived CDR1 and CDR2 are SGHTA and FQGNSA. Between the trimmed V and J ends, which lost 4 bases and 4 bases, there was a span of 8 bases. The CDR3 is CASSSGIGNTIYF. The CDR3 nucleotides are TGTGCCAGCAGCTCAGGGATCGGAAACACCATATATTTT.